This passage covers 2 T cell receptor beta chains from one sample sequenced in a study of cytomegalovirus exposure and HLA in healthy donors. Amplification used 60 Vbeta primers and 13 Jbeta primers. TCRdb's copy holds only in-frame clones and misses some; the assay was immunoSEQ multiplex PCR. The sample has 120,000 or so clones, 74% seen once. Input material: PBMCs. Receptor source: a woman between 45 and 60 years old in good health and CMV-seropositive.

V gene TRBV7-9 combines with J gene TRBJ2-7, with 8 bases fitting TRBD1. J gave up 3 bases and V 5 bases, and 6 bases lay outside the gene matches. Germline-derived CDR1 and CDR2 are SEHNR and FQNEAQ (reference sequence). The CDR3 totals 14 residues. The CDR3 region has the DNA TGTGCCAGCAGCCCGCTGGGACAGGACTACGAGCAGTACTTC. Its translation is CASSPLGQDYEQYF.

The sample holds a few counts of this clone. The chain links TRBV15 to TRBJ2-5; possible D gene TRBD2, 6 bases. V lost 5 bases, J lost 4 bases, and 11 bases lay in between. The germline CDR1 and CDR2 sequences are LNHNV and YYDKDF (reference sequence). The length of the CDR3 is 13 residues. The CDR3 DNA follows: TGTGCCACCAGCCTTCGACTAGGAGAGACCCAGTACTTC. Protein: CATSLRLGETQYF.